A single sample gave rise to the 25 T cell receptor beta chains below, sequenced in a study of OX40 agonist ivuxolimab in advanced cancers. Assay: immunoSEQ multiplex PCR; the TCRdb copy retains only in-frame clones and omits some. The sample consists of tens of thousands of clones, around 85% of them appearing once. The source material was CD4+ or CD8+ T cells sorted from blood, sampled in a trial of the OX40 agonist ivuxolimab. These receptors originate from an adult with an advanced solid tumor such as melanoma, head and neck, liver or kidney cancer.

This clone was recorded only once. The rearrangement uses TRBV29-1 and TRBJ1-3; D possibly corresponds to TRBD1 (6 bases). The V and J ends lost 2 bases and 0 bases respectively, with 14 bases between them. The CDR3 is 16 residues long. Germline V gene lookup returns CDR1 SQVTM and CDR2 ANQGSEA. CDR3 sequence reads: CSVEMGALSSGNTIYF. CDR3 coding DNA: TGCAGCGTTGAAATGGGGGCCCTGAGCTCTGGAAACACCATATATTTT.

This chain connects TRBV28 to TRBJ1-4, with 8 bases matching TRBD1. The CDR3 consists of 15 residues. V gave up 5 bases and J gave up 6 bases; unmatched junction bases: 8. Looked up from germline, CDR1 is MDHEN and CDR2 is SYDVKM. CDR3 in amino acids: CASSHRGGTDEKLFF. The CDR3, as DNA: TGTGCCAGCAGTCACAGGGGGGGCACGGATGAAAAACTGTTTTTT.

The chain uses TRBV7-3 and TRBJ2-3; 7 bases are shared with TRBD2. After removal of 5 bases from V and 3 bases from J, the junction contained 8 bases not matched to a gene. From germline, CDR1 is SGHTA and CDR2 FQGTGA. This CDR3 is built from 15 residues. The DNA for the CDR3 is TGTGCCAGCAGCGCGAGCCGGGGGGAAACAGATACGCAGTATTTT. Protein sequence: CASSASRGETDTQYF. Full variable domain (outside the CDR3, taken from reference TRBV7-3 and TRBJ2-3): GAGVSQTPSNKVTEKGKYVELRCDPISGHTALYWYRQSLGQGPEFLIYFQGTGAADDSGLPNDRFFAVRPEGSVSTLKIQRTERGDSAVYLCASSASRGETDTQYFGPGTRLTVL.

This clone was observed a few times. This chain connects TRBV2 to TRBJ2-5; D is possibly TRBD2 (6 bases). The V end lost 4 bases, the J end lost 4 bases, and 10 bases lay between the germline ends. Per the germline V gene, CDR1 is SNHLY and CDR2 is FYNNEI. The CDR3 length is 13 residues. In nucleotides, the CDR3 is TGTGCCAGCAGTGCGGACTACTCAGAGACCCAGTACTTC. Translating gives CASSADYSETQYF. Drawing the rest from reference TRBV2 and TRBJ2-5, the complete variable domain is EPEVTQTPSHQVTQMGQEVILRCVPISNHLYFYWYRQILGQKVEFLVSFYNNEISEKSEIFDDQFSVERPDGSNFTLKIRSTKLEDSAMYFCASSADYSETQYFGPGTRLLVL.

A remark on this clone: At one end the junction does not follow the germline gene, possibly because of a read error. The rearrangement uses TRBV7-2 and TRBJ1-2; D gene uncertain. From germline, CDR1 is SGHTA and CDR2 FQGNSA. This CDR3 is 14 amino acids long. The CDR3 bases are TGTGCCAGCAACTTTAACGGGATCTCCTATGGCCACACCTTC. Translated: CASNFNGISYGHTF.

This chain connects TRBV19 to TRBJ2-5; 8 positions agree with TRBD2. The J call could be wrong; TRBJ2-7 is a better fit for the DNA end. The CDR3 sequence is 15 residues long. Germline lookup yields CDR1 LNHDA and CDR2 SQIVND (reference sequence). CDR3 bases: TGTGCCAGTAGTATACTAGCGGGTCCCTCCTACGAGCAGTACTTC. The encoded protein is CASSILAGPSYEQYF.

The chain combines TRBV6-6 with TRBJ1-1; D is possibly TRBD1 (6 bases). This CDR3 region has 14 residues. Germline CDR1 is MNHNY and CDR2 is SVGAGI (reference sequence). The germline V and J ends were trimmed by 7 bases and 4 bases, with 16 bases remaining between them. In nucleotides, the CDR3 is TGTGCCAGCACTCAACAGGGTTTTGGCACTGAAGCTTTCTTT. Translated: CASTQQGFGTEAFF.

This chain connects TRBV4-3 to TRBJ2-7, with D perhaps matching TRBD2 (6 bases). Trimming took 3 bases from V and 6 from J, leaving 15 bases between them. The CDR3 consists of 14 residues. Germline CDR1 reads LGHNA; CDR2 reads YSLEER. The CDR3, as DNA: TGCGCCAGCAGCCAGGTAGACGGTAGCGGCGAGCAGTACTTC. This gives the protein CASSQVDGSGEQYF.

The V call is TRBV5-6, the J call TRBJ1-3; D might be TRBD1 (6 bases). The V end lost 4 bases, the J end lost 4 bases, and 9 bases lay between the germline ends. CDR3 length: 13 amino acids. Looked up from germline, CDR1 is SGHDT and CDR2 is YYEEEE. The DNA of the CDR3 is TGTGCCAGCAGCCGGACAGTCGGAAACACCATATATTTT. This encodes CASSRTVGNTIYF.

J is TRBJ1-2 and V is TRBV28; D remains unclear. V was shortened by 7 bases and J by 4 bases, with 13 bases between the two germline ends. CDR3 length: 13 amino acids. Per germline, CDR1 MDHEN and CDR2 SYDVKM. CDR3 loop: CASILQIFYGYTF. CDR3 nucleotide sequence: TGTGCCAGCATCCTTCAGATTTTCTATGGCTACACCTTC.

This clone was seen only a few times. The chain carries TRBV6-4 and TRBJ1-1, with D maybe TRBD1 (5 bases). V was shortened by 6 bases and J by 7 bases, with 9 bases between the two germline ends. The germline V gene encodes CDR1 MRHNA and CDR2 SNTAGT. CDR3 length equals 11 residues. For the CDR3, the DNA is TGTGCCAGCAGGGGGGGAGGTGAAGCTTTCTTT. Protein sequence: CASRGGGEAFF.

The chain combines TRBV2 with TRBJ1-6; TRBD1 aligns across 9 bases. Germline values: CDR1 SNHLY, CDR2 FYNNEI. The V gene end was trimmed by 7 bases and the J gene end by 10 bases; junction bases not matched to a gene: 8. The CDR3 loop spans 14 amino acids. The CDR3 reads CASTPGQGLSPLHF. For the CDR3, the DNA is TGTGCCAGCACTCCGGGACAGGGCTTGTCACCCCTCCACTTT. The full variable domain, in which reference TRBV2 and TRBJ1-6 provide the parts outside the CDR3, is EPEVTQTPSHQVTQMGQEVILRCVPISNHLYFYWYRQILGQKVEFLVSFYNNEISEKSEIFDDQFSVERPDGSNFTLKIRSTKLEDSAMYFCASTPGQGLSPLHFGNGTRLTVT.

V gene TRBV2 combines with J gene TRBJ2-1; 13 nucleotides match TRBD2. J gave up 8 bases and V 6 bases, and 10 bases lay outside the gene matches. The germline CDR1 and CDR2 sequences are SNHLY and FYNNEI. This CDR3 has 16 residues. CDR3 bases: TGTGCCAGCAGGGGGGGACTAGCGGGACAACACGATGAGCAGTTCTTC. As protein: CASRGGLAGQHDEQFF.

This chain connects TRBV25-1 to TRBJ2-7, with D perhaps TRBD2 (5 bases). Germline V lookup: CDR1 MGHDK, CDR2 SYGVNS. The V gene lost 3 bases and the J gene lost 2 bases, with 14 bases spanning the gap. The CDR3 length is 15 residues. CDR3 sequence (DNA): TGTGCCAGCAGTGAGAGGAGGACCGCGGCCTACGAGCAGTACTTC. Translation gives CASSERRTAAYEQYF.

The table lists this clone with a few counts. The gene calls are TRBV25-1 and TRBJ1-2; D is uncertain. CDR1 and CDR2 (germline): MGHDK, SYGVNS. The V gene lost 8 bases and the J gene lost 8 bases, with 18 bases spanning the gap. This CDR3 region has 13 residues. CDR3 sequence: CASLPDRSGGYTF. In DNA form, the CDR3 reads TGTGCCAGCCTCCCCGACCGATCAGGCGGCTACACCTTC.

V and J are TRBV19 and TRBJ1-4; unclear D gene. With 2 bases removed from V and 4 bases from J, the gap between germline ends came to 8 bases. CDR1 and CDR2 from the germline V gene are LNHDA and SQIVND (reference sequence). This CDR3 contains 14 residues. CDR3 sequence (DNA): TGTGCCAGTAGTATAAGGCAGAGTAATGAAAAACTGTTTTTT. Translation gives CASSIRQSNEKLFF.

The chain has TRBV2 and TRBJ1-5; tentative D call: TRBD1 (6 bases). Trimming pared 8 bases from V and 5 bases from J, leaving 10 bases between. This CDR3 has 12 residues. The germline V gene encodes CDR1 SNHLY and CDR2 FYNNEI. The CDR3 region has the DNA TGTGCCAGCGCCGAGGGGGATCAGCCCCAGCATTTT. The encoded protein is CASAEGDQPQHF.

The chain uses TRBV7-7 and TRBJ2-1; 10 bases fit TRBD2. Germline V gives CDR1 SSHAT, CDR2 FNYEAQ (reference sequence). The CDR3 length is 15 residues. V gave up 4 bases and J gave up 2 bases; unmatched junction bases: 2. The DNA for the CDR3 is TGTGCCAGCAGCTCGGGACTAGCGACCTACAATGAGCAGTTCTTC. Translation: CASSSGLATYNEQFF.

This clone was detected a few times. The J gene is TRBJ1-6, the V gene TRBV9; D is unresolved. V lost 1 base and J 14 bases, leaving 19 bases between the germline ends. The length of the CDR3 is 15 residues. Germline CDR1 is SGDLS and CDR2 is YYNGEE. For the CDR3, the DNA is TGTGCCAGCAGCGTACGGAAGGCAGGTGGTTCGTCCCTCCACTTT. This codes for CASSVRKAGGSSLHF.

The table lists this clone with a count of one. The chain employs TRBV6-1 and TRBJ1-2; the match to TRBD1 covers 7 bases. This CDR3 is built from 14 residues. Germline V gene data show CDR1 as MNHNS and CDR2 as SASEGT. The J segment lost 5 bases and the V segment lost 2 bases, leaving 5 bases of the junction unmatched. CDR3 nucleotide sequence: TGTGCCAGCAGTGAACGCGGCAGGGGGTATGGCTACACCTTC. This encodes CASSERGRGYGYTF.

The rearrangement uses TRBV6-6 and TRBJ2-4; weak D call: TRBD2 (5 bases). V lost 11 bases to trimming and J lost 5 bases, with 10 bases between them. This CDR3 has 11 amino acids. CDR1 and CDR2 from the germline V gene are MNHNY and SVGAGI (reference sequence). Here the CDR3 reads CASHGENIQYF. DNA of the CDR3: TGTGCCTCACACGGGGAAAACATTCAGTACTTC.

The rearrangement links TRBV18 to TRBJ2-1; D not resolved. Germline V gene sequence: CDR1 KGHSH, CDR2 LQKENI. Trimming shortened V by 5 bases and J by 1 base, and 15 bases separated the two germline ends. The CDR3 is 16 residues long. CDR3 DNA: TGTGCCAGCTCAGCATCGGCGGTCGGGTCCTACAATGAGCAGTTCTTC. Amino acid sequence: CASSASAVGSYNEQFF. Using reference TRBV18 and TRBJ2-1 for the parts outside the CDR3, the full variable domain is NAGVMQNPRHLVRRRGQEARLRCSPMKGHSHVYWYRQLPEEGLKFMVYLQKENIIDESGMPKERFSAEFPKEGPSILRIQQVVRGDSAAYFCASSASAVGSYNEQFFGPGTRLTVL.

With respect to this clone: This CDR3 is also generated by other DNA sequences in the sample. The rearrangement uses TRBV19 and TRBJ2-7, with TRBD2 matching over 14 bases. The CDR3 totals 15 residues. V shed 4 bases and J 2 bases; nucleotides not matched to a gene: 1. CDR1 is LNHDA, CDR2 SQIVND, per germline (reference sequence). The CDR3 DNA reads TGTGCCAGTAGTACGGGACTAGCGGGAGCCTACGAGCAGTACTTC. Translated: CASSTGLAGAYEQYF.

The chain has TRBV2 and TRBJ1-1; unclear D gene. The CDR3 runs 12 residues. V lost 6 bases to trimming and J lost 3 bases, with 8 bases between them. The germline V gene has CDR1 SNHLY and CDR2 FYNNEI. CDR3 in DNA: TGTGCCAGCAGGGGATTCTACACTGAAGCTTTCTTT. Residues: CASRGFYTEAFF.

This chain links TRBV19 with TRBJ1-1; unclear D gene. The V and J ends lost 7 bases and 5 bases respectively, with 14 bases between them. This CDR3 contains 13 residues. Per germline, CDR1 LNHDA and CDR2 SQIVND (reference sequence). CDR3 sequence (DNA): TGTGCCAGTACCTCCCCTAGTACAACTGAAGCTTTCTTT. It specifies CASTSPSTTEAFF.